The present T cell receptor beta chain was sequenced within a study of CD8 T cells in Susac syndrome. Negative isolation was used for CD8+ and CD4+ T cells, and FACS enrichment was applied to TEMRA cells. There are 14 residues in the CDR3. Between the trimmed V and J ends, which lost 5 bases and 6 bases, there was a span of 13 bases. CDR1 and CDR2 from the germline V gene are MNHEY and SMNVEV (reference sequence). A quantity of roughly 0.5 to 1 ug RNA underwent reverse transcription using random hexamers. TCRdb recomputed calls from the immunoSEQ multiplex PCR reads with MiXCR, one row per CDR3 protein. The sample lists just over 150,000 distinct CDR3 sequences; approximately 96% were seen once.

The chain employs TRBV27 and TRBJ1-4; possible D gene TRBD1, 6 bases. The receptor was isolated from a human donor with multiple sclerosis. The specimen was CD8+ T cells from PBMCs. CDR3 sequence reads: CASSLRGWDEKLFF. As DNA, the CDR3 is TGTGCCAGCAGTCTCAGGGGATGGGATGAAAAACTGTTTTTT.